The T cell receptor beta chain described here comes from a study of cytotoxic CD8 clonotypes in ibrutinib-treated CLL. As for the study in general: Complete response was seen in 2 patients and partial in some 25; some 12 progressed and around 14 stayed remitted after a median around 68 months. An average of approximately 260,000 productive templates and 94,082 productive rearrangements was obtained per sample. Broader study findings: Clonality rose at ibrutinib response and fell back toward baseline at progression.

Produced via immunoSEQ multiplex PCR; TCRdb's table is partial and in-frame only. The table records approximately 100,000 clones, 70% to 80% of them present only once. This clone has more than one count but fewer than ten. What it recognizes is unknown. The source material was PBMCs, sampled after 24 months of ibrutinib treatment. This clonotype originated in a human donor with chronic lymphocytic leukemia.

CDR3: CASKLAATYNEQFF. For the CDR3, the DNA is TGTGCCAGTAAACTAGCGGCAACCTACAATGAGCAGTTCTTC. The chain links TRBV19 to TRBJ2-1, with TRBD2 matching 8 bases. The CDR3 extends over 14 amino acids. V lost 7 bases, J lost 2 bases, and 4 bases stayed unmatched. The germline CDR1 and CDR2 sequences are LNHDA and SQIVND (reference sequence).